The clone carrying this T cell receptor (beta chain) showed up many times. This sample was taken from a study of T cells in Graves' hyperthyroidism and ophthalmopathy. Trimming left V 6 bases short and J 5 bases short, with 16 bases between. Germline V gene sequence: CDR1 SGHTA, CDR2 FQGNSA. The CDR3 contains 15 residues. Template material for amplifying TCR beta CDR3 regions consisted of RNA transcripts. With the HTBI primer set, the TCR CDR3 went through a first round of RT-PCR. TCRdb reprocessed the multiplex PCR reads via MiXCR and lists one record per CDR3 protein. The sample contains 200,000 to 300,000 distinct CDR3 sequences, 15% to 20% of which appear only once.

The receptor's source is a woman between 18 and 30 years old with Graves' ophthalmopathy. The chain has TRBV7-2 and TRBJ2-2, with D tentatively TRBD2 (5 bases). Input material: blood. Here the CDR3 DNA reads TGTGCCAGCAGGTCTCCGGACTCACTAACCGGGGAGCTGTTTTTT. Translating gives CASRSPDSLTGELFF.